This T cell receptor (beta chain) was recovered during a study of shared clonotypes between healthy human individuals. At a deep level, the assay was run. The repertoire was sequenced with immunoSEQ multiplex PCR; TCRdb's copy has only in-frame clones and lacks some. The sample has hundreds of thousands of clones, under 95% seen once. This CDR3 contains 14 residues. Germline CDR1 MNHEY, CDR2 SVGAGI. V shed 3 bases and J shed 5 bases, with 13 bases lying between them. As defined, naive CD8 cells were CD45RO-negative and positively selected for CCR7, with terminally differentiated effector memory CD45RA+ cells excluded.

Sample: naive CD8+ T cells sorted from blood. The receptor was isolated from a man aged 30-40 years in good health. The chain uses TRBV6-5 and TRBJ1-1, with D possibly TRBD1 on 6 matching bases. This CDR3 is CASSYSLRGTEAFF. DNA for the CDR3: TGTGCCAGCAGTTATTCACTCAGGGGAACTGAAGCTTTCTTT.